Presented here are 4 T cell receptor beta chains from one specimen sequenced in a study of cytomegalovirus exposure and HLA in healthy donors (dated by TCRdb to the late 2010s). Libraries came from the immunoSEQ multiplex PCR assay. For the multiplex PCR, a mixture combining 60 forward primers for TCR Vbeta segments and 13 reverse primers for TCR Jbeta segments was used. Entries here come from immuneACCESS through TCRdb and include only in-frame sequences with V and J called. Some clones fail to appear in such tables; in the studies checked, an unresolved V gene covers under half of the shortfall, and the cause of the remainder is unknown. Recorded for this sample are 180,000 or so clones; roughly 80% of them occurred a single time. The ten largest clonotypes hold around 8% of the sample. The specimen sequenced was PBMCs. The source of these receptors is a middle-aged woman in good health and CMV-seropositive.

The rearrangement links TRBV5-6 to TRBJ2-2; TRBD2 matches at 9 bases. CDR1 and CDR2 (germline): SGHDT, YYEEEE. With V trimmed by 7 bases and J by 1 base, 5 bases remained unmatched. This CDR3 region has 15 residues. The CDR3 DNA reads TGTGCCAGCTTCATGCGGGGGGGGAACACCGGGGAGCTGTTTTTT. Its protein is CASFMRGGNTGELFF.

The CDR3 loop reads CASTPSPAVSYNEQFF. In DNA, the CDR3 is TGTGCCAGCACCCCATCGCCGGCGGTATCCTACAATGAGCAGTTCTTC. The V gene is TRBV27, the J gene TRBJ2-1; D is unresolved. Trimming took off 7 bases at V and 1 base at J, with 17 bases between the two ends. The length of the CDR3 is 16 residues. The germline gives CDR1 MNHEY, CDR2 SMNVEV (reference sequence).

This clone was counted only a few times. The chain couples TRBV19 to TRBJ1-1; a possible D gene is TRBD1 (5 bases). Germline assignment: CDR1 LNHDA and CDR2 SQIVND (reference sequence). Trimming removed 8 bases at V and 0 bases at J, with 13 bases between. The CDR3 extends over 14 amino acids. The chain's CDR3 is CASRGEAMNTEAFF. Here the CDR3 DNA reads TGTGCCAGTCGGGGGGAGGCAATGAACACTGAAGCTTTCTTT.

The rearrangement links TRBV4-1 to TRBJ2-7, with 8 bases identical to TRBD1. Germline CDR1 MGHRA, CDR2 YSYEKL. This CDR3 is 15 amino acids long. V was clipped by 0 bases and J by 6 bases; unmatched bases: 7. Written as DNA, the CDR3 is TGCGCCAGCAGCCAAGATGGGGGACAGGCCCTCGAGCAGTACTTC. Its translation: CASSQDGGQALEQYF.